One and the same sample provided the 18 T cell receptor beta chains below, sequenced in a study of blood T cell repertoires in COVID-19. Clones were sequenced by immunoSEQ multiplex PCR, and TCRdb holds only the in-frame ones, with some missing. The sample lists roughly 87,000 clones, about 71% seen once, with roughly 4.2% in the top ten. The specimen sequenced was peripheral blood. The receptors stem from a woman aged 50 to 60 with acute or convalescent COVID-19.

CDR3 amino acids: CASSFRRDSATDTQYF. The DNA for the CDR3 is TGTGCCAGCTCTTTCCGCCGGGACTCGGCGACAGATACGCAGTATTTT. This chain uses TRBV18 with TRBJ2-3; D may be TRBD2 (6 bases). The CDR3 has 16 amino acids. CDR1 and CDR2 (germline): KGHSH, LQKENI. The ends were cut back, 6 bases at V and 3 bases at J, with 19 bases in the middle.

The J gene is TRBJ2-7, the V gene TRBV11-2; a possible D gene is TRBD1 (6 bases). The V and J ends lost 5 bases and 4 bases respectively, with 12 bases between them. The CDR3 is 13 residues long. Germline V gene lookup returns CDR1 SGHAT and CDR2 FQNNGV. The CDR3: CASSVQGGYEQYF. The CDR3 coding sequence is TGTGCCAGCAGCGTACAGGGTGGATACGAGCAGTACTTC.

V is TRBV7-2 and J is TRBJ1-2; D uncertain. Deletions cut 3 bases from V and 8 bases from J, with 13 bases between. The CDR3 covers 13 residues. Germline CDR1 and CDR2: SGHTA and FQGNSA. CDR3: CASSLAGRGGYTF. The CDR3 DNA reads TGTGCCAGCAGCTTGGCAGGCCGAGGGGGCTACACCTTC.

The CDR3 protein is CASSGDSNTYEQYF. The CDR3 coding sequence is TGTGCCAGCAGTGGGGACAGCAACACCTACGAGCAGTACTTC. The rearrangement joins TRBV6-1 to TRBJ2-7; 7 nucleotides match TRBD1. Germline CDR1 MNHNS, CDR2 SASEGT. CDR3 length: 14 residues. The V and J ends lost 4 bases and 2 bases, in that order; junction bases with no gene match: 5.

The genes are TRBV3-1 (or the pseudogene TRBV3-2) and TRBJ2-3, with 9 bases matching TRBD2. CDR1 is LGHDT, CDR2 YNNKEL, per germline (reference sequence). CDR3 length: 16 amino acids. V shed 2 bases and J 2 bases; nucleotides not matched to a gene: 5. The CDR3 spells CASSQHSGGLTDTQYF. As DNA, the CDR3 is TGTGCCAGCAGCCAACATAGCGGGGGACTCACAGATACGCAGTATTTT.

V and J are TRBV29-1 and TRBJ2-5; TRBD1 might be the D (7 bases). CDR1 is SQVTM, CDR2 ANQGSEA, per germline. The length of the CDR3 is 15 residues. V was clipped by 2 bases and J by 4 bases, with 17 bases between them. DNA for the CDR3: TGCAGCGTTGAACGAAGCGGGTCAGGGGGAGAGACCCAGTACTTC. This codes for CSVERSGSGGETQYF.

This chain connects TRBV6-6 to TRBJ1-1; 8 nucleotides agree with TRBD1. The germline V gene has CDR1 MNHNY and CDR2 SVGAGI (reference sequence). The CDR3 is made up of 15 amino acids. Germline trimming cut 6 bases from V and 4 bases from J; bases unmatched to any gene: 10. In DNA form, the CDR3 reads TGTGCCAGCAGGCGAGACACAGGGGGAGGCACTGAAGCTTTCTTT. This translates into CASRRDTGGGTEAFF.

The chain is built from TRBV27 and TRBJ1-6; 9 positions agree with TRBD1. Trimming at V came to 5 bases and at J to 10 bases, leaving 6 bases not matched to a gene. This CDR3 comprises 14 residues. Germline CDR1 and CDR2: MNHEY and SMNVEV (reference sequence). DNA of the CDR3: TGTGCCAGCAGTATGGGACAGGGTTTGTCACCCCTCCACTTT. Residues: CASSMGQGLSPLHF.

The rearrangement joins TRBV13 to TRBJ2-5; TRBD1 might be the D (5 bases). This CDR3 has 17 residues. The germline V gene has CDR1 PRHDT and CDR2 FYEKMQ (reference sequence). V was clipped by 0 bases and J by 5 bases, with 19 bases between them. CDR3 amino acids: CASSLGTAIRTGETQYF. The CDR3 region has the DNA TGTGCCAGCAGCTTAGGGACAGCTATACGTACCGGGGAGACCCAGTACTTC.

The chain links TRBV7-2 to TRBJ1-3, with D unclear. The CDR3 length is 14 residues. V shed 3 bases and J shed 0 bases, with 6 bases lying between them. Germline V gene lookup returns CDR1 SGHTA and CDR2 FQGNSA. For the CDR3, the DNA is TGTGCCAGCAGCTTCGGAGACTCTGGAAACACCATATATTTT. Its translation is CASSFGDSGNTIYF.

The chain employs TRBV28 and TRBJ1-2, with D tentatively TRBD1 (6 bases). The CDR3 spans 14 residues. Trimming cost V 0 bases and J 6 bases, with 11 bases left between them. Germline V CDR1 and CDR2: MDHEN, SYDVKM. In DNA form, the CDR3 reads TGTGCCAGCAGTTTATGGAGGGGGATGGATGGCTACACCTTC. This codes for CASSLWRGMDGYTF.

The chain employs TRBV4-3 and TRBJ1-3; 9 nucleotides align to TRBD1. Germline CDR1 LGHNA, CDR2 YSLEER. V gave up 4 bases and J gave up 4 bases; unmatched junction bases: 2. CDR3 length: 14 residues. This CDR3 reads CASSRGTGGNTIYF. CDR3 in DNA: TGCGCCAGCAGCCGCGGGACAGGGGGAAACACCATATATTTT.

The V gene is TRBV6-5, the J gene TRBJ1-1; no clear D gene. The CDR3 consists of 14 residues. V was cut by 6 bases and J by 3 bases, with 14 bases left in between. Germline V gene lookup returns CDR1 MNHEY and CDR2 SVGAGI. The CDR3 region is CASSTPQLHTEAFF. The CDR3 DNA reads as TGTGCCAGCAGCACACCCCAGTTGCACACTGAAGCTTTCTTT.

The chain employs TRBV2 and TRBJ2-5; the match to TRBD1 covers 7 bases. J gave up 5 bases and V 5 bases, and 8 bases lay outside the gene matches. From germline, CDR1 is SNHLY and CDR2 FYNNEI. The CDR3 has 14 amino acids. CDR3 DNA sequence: TGTGCCAGCAGTACAGGGGCACGGCGGGAGACCCAGTACTTC. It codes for CASSTGARRETQYF. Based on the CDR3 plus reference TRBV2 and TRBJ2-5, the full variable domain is EPEVTQTPSHQVTQMGQEVILRCVPISNHLYFYWYRQILGQKVEFLVSFYNNEISEKSEIFDDQFSVERPDGSNFTLKIRSTKLEDSAMYFCASSTGARRETQYFGPGTRLLVL.

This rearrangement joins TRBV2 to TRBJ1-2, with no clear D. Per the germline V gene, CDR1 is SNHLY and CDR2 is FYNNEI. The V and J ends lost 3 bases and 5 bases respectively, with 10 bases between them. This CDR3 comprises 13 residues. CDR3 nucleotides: TGTGCCAGCAGTGAGTCGGGGAAGTATGGCTACACCTTC. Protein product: CASSESGKYGYTF.

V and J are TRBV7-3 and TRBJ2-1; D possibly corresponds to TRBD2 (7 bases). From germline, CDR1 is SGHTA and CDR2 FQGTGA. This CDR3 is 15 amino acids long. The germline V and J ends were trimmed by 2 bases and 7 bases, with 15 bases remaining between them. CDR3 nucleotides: TGTGCCAGCAGCTTATTGGGGGGGCGCAAAAATGAGCAGTTCTTC. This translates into CASSLLGGRKNEQFF.

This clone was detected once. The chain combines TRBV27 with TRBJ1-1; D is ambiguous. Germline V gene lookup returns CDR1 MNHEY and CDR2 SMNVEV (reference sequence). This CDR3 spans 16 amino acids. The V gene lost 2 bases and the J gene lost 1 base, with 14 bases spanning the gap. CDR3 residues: CASSLSGRFSNTEAFF. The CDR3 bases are TGTGCCAGCAGTTTAAGCGGCAGGTTCTCGAACACTGAAGCTTTCTTT.

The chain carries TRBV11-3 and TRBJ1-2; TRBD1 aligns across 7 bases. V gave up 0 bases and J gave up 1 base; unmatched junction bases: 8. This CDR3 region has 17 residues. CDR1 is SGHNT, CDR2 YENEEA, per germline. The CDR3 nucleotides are TGTGCCAGCAGCTTAGAACGGGACAGCCATTATAACTATGGCTACACCTTC. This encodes CASSLERDSHYNYGYTF.